This T cell receptor beta chain derives from a study of T cell responses to AZD1222 COVID-19 vaccine. About this clone: Its specificity is unknown.

General observations from the study: Regions 160-218 and 743-854 dominated among vaccine-associated CD4 TCRs spanning spike. Possibly, clonal diversity was underestimated; donors were largely white British and included more females.

The assay was immunoSEQ multiplex PCR, and TCRdb's table has in-frame clones only and misses some. The sample has about 120,000 clones, about 92% seen once. The V gene end was trimmed by 7 bases and the J gene end by 5 bases; junction bases not matched to a gene: 3. CDR3 length equals 13 residues. This chain joins TRBV12-3 or TRBV12-4 and TRBJ1-4, with 8 positions matching TRBD1. This receptor was obtained from an adult who received the AZD1222 COVID-19 vaccine. This specimen consisted of peripheral blood, obtained 28 days after the second AZD1222 dose. In DNA form, the CDR3 reads TGTGCCAGCACCCGGACAGGGAATGAAAAACTGTTTTTT. This gives the protein CASTRTGNEKLFF.